The clone carrying this TCR beta chain was seen repeatedly, ten times or more. The data were taken from a study of Ad26.COV2.S vaccination and SARS-CoV-2 variants. This CDR3 has 14 amino acids. The V end lost 0 bases, the J end lost 4 bases, and 9 bases lay between the germline ends. Germline loops: CDR1 WSHSY, CDR2 SAAADI. The data were produced by immunoSEQ multiplex PCR, yet TCRdb's version contains in-frame clones alone and is incomplete. The sample consists of roughly 380,000 clones, 80% to 90% of them appearing once. The treatment here: 15 to 20 received Ad26.COV2.S at low or high dose, single or two shots; roughly five received placebo; per-sample allocation not given. Specimen acquisition occurred on day 63 following the initial vaccine or placebo injection.

The TCR comes from a person between 18 and 60 years old who received the Ad26.COV2.S COVID-19 vaccine or a placebo. The chain carries TRBV10-2 and TRBJ1-1; maybe TRBD1 (5 bases). The specimen was peripheral blood, collected in a trial of Ad26.COV2.S vaccine versus placebo. CDR3 in DNA: TGCGCCAGCAGTGAGTCGGAGGGGCGCACTGAAGCTTTCTTT. Translation: CASSESEGRTEAFF.